The 22 T cell receptor beta chains given below trace back to one sample, sequenced in a study of tumor-infiltrating lymphocytes in primary liver carcinoma. Both RNA and DNA were isolated together from about 20-30 mg of bulk tissue that had not been sorted. Using a constant-region primer together with ProtoScript II reverse transcriptase, TCR beta cDNA was made from roughly 500 ng of total RNA. Each TCR beta library was derived from three nested multiplex PCR rounds that employed slightly modified ARM-PCR. The first two PCR rounds used TRBV1-TRBV30 primers with a Cbeta primer, around 10 cycles each. TCRdb itself ran the multiplex PCR reads through MiXCR, one entry per CDR3 protein. The data contain about 190,000 distinct CDR3 sequences, approximately 80% of them singletons. Specimen: tumor tissue from primary liver carcinoma. These receptors were taken from a man aged 35 to 55 with primary liver carcinoma and hepatitis B virus infection.

Turning to this clonotype: One junction end does not reproduce the germline sequence, and a read error may be involved. This chain joins TRBV4-2 and TRBJ2-3; 8 nucleotides match TRBD2. The germline V gene encodes CDR1 LGHNA and CDR2 YNFKEQ. This CDR3 is built from 17 residues. The DNA for the CDR3 is TGTGGCAGCAGCCAAGTCGATGCGGGAGGTTCCACAGATACCCAGTATTTT. Its translation is CGSSQVDAGGSTDTQYF.

The V and J genes are TRBV29-1 and TRBJ2-1, with 10 positions matching TRBD2. Trimming at V came to 7 bases and at J to 11 bases, leaving 11 bases not matched to a gene. The germline V gene has CDR1 SQVTM and CDR2 ANQGSEA. This CDR3 spans 13 amino acids. CDR3 loop: CSGTSGKLYKQFF. In DNA form, the CDR3 reads TGCAGCGGAACTAGCGGGAAGCTCTACAAGCAGTTCTTC.

Worth noting for this clonotype: This sequence may be a read error, since a much larger clone differs from it by one base. The CDR3 ends on some other residue instead of the conserved phenylalanine or tryptophan, so this is likely a read error. The V and J genes are TRBV11-2 and TRBJ2-1; D perhaps matches TRBD2 (6 bases). V shed 0 bases and J shed 7 bases, with 7 bases lying between them. The germline CDR1 and CDR2 sequences are SGHAT and FQNNGV. The CDR3 runs to 13 residues. The CDR3 spells CASSLDRGNEQFL. Written as DNA, the CDR3 is TGTGCCAGCAGCTTAGATCGGGGGAATGAGCAGTTCTTA.

The chain uses TRBV15 and TRBJ2-7; D remains unclear. The CDR3 sequence is 12 residues long. V shed 3 bases and J shed 5 bases, with 8 bases lying between them. Per the germline V gene, CDR1 is LNHNV and CDR2 is YYDKDF (reference sequence). The CDR3 protein is CATSSVYHEQYF. The DNA for the CDR3 is TGTGCCACCAGCAGTGTTTACCACGAGCAGTACTTC.

A word on this clonotype: One junction end disagrees with the germline gene, perhaps due to a read error. This chain joins TRBV14 and TRBJ2-1; 8 bases are shared with TRBD2. Germline V gene sequence: CDR1 SGHDN, CDR2 FVKESK. There are 16 residues in the CDR3. This chain's CDR3 is CAGIAVAGWVNNKQFF. CDR3 DNA sequence: TGTGCCGGCATTGCCGTAGCGGGATGGGTAAACAATAAGCAGTTCTTC.

For this clonotype: One end of the junction fails to match germline, which may point to a read error. The gene calls are TRBV28 and TRBJ2-1, with D perhaps matching TRBD2 (6 bases). CDR3 length: 14 residues. Germline CDR1 reads MDHEN; CDR2 reads SYDVKM. In DNA form, the CDR3 reads TGTGACAGCAGTTTTACGGGAGAGTACAATGAGCAATTCTTC. Protein sequence: CDSSFTGEYNEQFF.

Details on this clonotype: The junction and the germline gene differ at one end; a read error may be behind it. CDR3 sequence (DNA): TGTGTCAGCAGTTACTCCGGTGATAGCTCCTACGAGCAATACTTC. Translated, it gives CVSSYSGDSSYEQYF. The chain has TRBV6-2 or TRBV6-3 and TRBJ2-7; D is undetermined. The CDR3 is 15 residues long. Germline V CDR1 and CDR2: MNHEY, SVGEGT.

As concerns this clonotype: Compared with germline, one end of the junction differs, possibly owing to a read error. J is TRBJ2-2 and V is TRBV6-2 or TRBV6-3, with 10 bases lining up with TRBD2. The CDR3 extends over 15 amino acids. CDR1 is MNHEY and CDR2 is SVGEGT in the germline V gene. The CDR3 DNA is TGCGTCAGCACTGGACTAGCGGCGAGGGCCGGGGAGCTGTTTTTT. Translated, it gives CVSTGLAARAGELFF.

Notes on this clonotype: The germline gene is not matched at one end of the junction; a read error may be the cause. V and J are TRBV6-6 and TRBJ1-3; D uncertain. Looked up from germline, CDR1 is MNHNY and CDR2 is SVGAGI (reference sequence). This CDR3 has 15 residues. DNA of the CDR3: TGTGCCAACAGTCCCGGGGTGGACTCTGGAAACACCATATATTTT. Its translation: CANSPGVDSGNTIYF.

For this clonotype: The conserved final phenylalanine or tryptophan is absent from the CDR3, which likely points to a read error. J is TRBJ2-1 and V is TRBV11-2; tentative D call: TRBD2 (6 bases). Germline-derived CDR1 and CDR2 are SGHAT and FQNNGV. The V end was cut by 5 bases, the J end by 3 bases, with 14 bases between. The CDR3 is 15 residues long. DNA for the CDR3: TGTGCCAGCAGCCCCGGGACTCCTTTCTACAATGAGCAGTTCCTC. This gives the protein CASSPGTPFYNEQFL.

Turning to this clonotype: This may be a read error: a much more frequent sequence differs by one nucleotide. This chain connects TRBV30 to TRBJ1-1, with D possibly TRBD1 on 5 matching bases. This CDR3 comprises 12 residues. Germline V gene sequence: CDR1 GTSNPN, CDR2 SVGIG (reference sequence). The V gene lost 8 bases and the J gene lost 0 bases, with 10 bases spanning the gap. CDR3 nucleotide sequence: TGTGCCGGAGGGGAGATGAACACTGAAGCTTTCTTT. Its translation: CAGGEMNTEAFF.

A word on this clonotype: At one end, the junction sequence differs from germline, possibly due to a read error. The V and J genes are TRBV6-4 and TRBJ1-6, with D tentatively TRBD1 (5 bases). The CDR3 loop spans 14 amino acids. The germline V gene has CDR1 MRHNA and CDR2 SNTAGT. The CDR3 DNA sequence: TGTGCCGGGGGGGATTCTACCTATATTTCACCCCTCCACTTT. Translated, it gives CAGGDSTYISPLHF.

On this clonotype itself: With a much larger clone just one base away, this may be a read error. This chain links TRBV6-4 with TRBJ2-1, with D possibly being TRBD2 (7 bases). CDR3 length: 15 residues. Germline V gene lookup returns CDR1 MRHNA and CDR2 SNTAGT. Here the CDR3 DNA reads TGTGCCAGCAGTGACTCGGGGGGGGCCTACAATGAGAAGTTCTTC. Translation gives CASSDSGGAYNEKFF.

To note about this clonotype: Compared with germline, one end of the junction differs, possibly owing to a read error. The V gene is TRBV6-2 or TRBV6-3, the J gene TRBJ2-1; D ambiguous. The CDR3 covers 13 residues. Per germline, CDR1 MNHEY and CDR2 SVGEGT. Here the CDR3 DNA reads TGTGCCAGCAGTTACAAGATGGGCAATGGGCAGTTCTTC. This sequence encodes CASSYKMGNGQFF.

Of note for this clonotype: A much larger clone sits a single nucleotide away, making a read error possible. The chain recombines TRBV7-9 with TRBJ1-4; TRBD1 might be the D (5 bases). Germline V gene sequence: CDR1 SEHNR, CDR2 FQNEAQ (reference sequence). The CDR3 is made up of 15 amino acids. CDR3: CANSSGGTLNEKLFF. CDR3 nucleotides: TGTGCCAACAGCTCGGGAGGGACGCTCAATGAAAAACTGTTTTTT.

This clonotype has at least ten counts. V usage is TRBV5-4 and J usage is TRBJ2-1, with 12 positions matching TRBD2. This CDR3 is 13 amino acids long. CDR1 is SGHNT and CDR2 is YYREEE in the germline V gene (reference sequence). After removal of 9 bases from V and 6 bases from J, the junction contained 4 bases not matched to a gene. The CDR3 here is CATTSGRPNEQFF. The CDR3 nucleotides read TGTGCCACGACTAGCGGGAGACCCAATGAGCAGTTCTTC.

This chain links TRBV11-1 with TRBJ2-7, with D perhaps given as TRBD1 or TRBD2 (5 bases each). CDR3 size: 13 residues. Trimming stripped 7 bases from V and 11 bases from J, with 21 bases between. CDR1 is SGHAT, CDR2 FQDESV, per germline (reference sequence). The CDR3 DNA reads as TGTGCCAGCAACCTGGGGCTAGCAATGGAGGAGTACTTC. The encoded protein is CASNLGLAMEEYF.

As for this clonotype: Its ends do not fully match the called genes, so a read error is possible. The CDR3 region is CSVRAGWGMNTVALF. In nucleotides, the CDR3 is TGCAGTGTTCGGGCGGGGTGGGGAATGAACACTGTAGCTTTATTT. This chain joins TRBV29-1 and TRBJ1-1; D is unclear. Germline loops: CDR1 SQVTM, CDR2 ANQGSEA. This CDR3 spans 15 amino acids.

To note about this clonotype: One end of the junction varies from germline; a read error may be responsible. The J gene is TRBJ2-1, the V gene TRBV4-2, with 10 bases that match TRBD2. Germline CDR1 is LGHNA and CDR2 is YNFKEQ. This CDR3 is built from 17 residues. The CDR3 DNA reads as TGTGCCAGCAGCCAAGAGCCCTGGCTAGCGGGAGACAATGAGCACTTCTTC. Its translation: CASSQEPWLAGDNEHFF.

This clonotype was observed many times. The rearrangement joins TRBV12-3 or TRBV12-4 to TRBJ2-5; 11 bases map to TRBD1. The ends lost 6 bases at V and 6 bases at J; junction bases unmatched: 9. There are 15 residues in the CDR3. In nucleotides, the CDR3 is TGTGCCAGCAGACCCGGTGGGACAGGGGGGCAGACCCAGTACTTC. This encodes CASRPGGTGGQTQYF.

Note on this clonotype: This could be a read error, since a much larger clone is one nucleotide away. The chain has TRBV28 and TRBJ1-6; a weak D match, TRBD1 (5 bases). CDR1 MDHEN and CDR2 SYDVKM come from the germline V gene. The CDR3 is 15 amino acids. CDR3 region: CVSSLQGEWDSPLHF. CDR3 nucleotide sequence: TGTGTCAGCAGTTTGCAGGGAGAGTGGGATTCACCCCTCCACTTT.

The V and J genes are TRBV5-6 and TRBJ2-3; 7 bases agree with TRBD1. The CDR3 extends over 14 amino acids. The V gene's germline CDR1 is SGHDT and CDR2 YYEEEE. V lost 0 bases to trimming and J lost 7 bases; unmatched junction nucleotides: 5. Here the CDR3 reads CASSLEGATYTQYF. In nucleotides, the CDR3 is TGTGCCAGCAGCTTGGAGGGGGCAACATATACGCAGTATTTT.